This TCR beta chain stems from a study of T-cell memory formation after mild COVID-19 (dated by TCRdb to the early 2020s). For the wider study: TCR sequence clusters from the two donors were largely donor specific. Longitudinal TCRalpha and TCRbeta repertoire sequencing tracked T-cell clones expanding and contracting after mild COVID-19 in a couple of donors. Two young, previously healthy adult volunteers made up the cohort, one male and one female. Study-wide conclusions, independent of this receptor: Contracting CD4+ clones appeared mostly in the CM and EM memory subsets, whereas CD8+ clones were enriched in EMRA. The detection of some responding clones in pre-infection memory suggests that pre-existing cross-reactive memory T cells joined the SARS-CoV-2 response. Only a couple of mild cases were covered by the study, and larger cohorts that include severe cases with pre-infection samples were considered necessary. Balanced CD4/CD8 phenotypes were observed for clones contracting from day 15 to 85, whereas a bias towards CD4+ was observed for a second wave of clones expanding from day 15 to 37. The second-wave clones that peaked on day 37 were not confirmed to be SARS-CoV-2 specific.

Trimming takes 5 bases off V and 2 bases off J; junction bases not matched to a gene: 8. Via the germline V gene, CDR1 is SGHTA and CDR2 FQGTGA. The CDR3 spans 18 residues, from the cysteine through the phenylalanine. Only the CDR3 DNA stays, 54 bases, in frame from base 1. Sequencer: Illumina NovaSeq 6000. cDNA libraries for TCRalpha and TCRbeta were prepared by 5'RACE using constant-segment primers, with sample barcodes and unique molecular identifiers added. RNA was extracted from every sample with Trizol reagent. Library amplification was performed in two PCR steps, and a second sample barcode and Illumina TruSeq adapters were introduced in the second step. Sequencing of libraries was performed on an Illumina NovaSeq with 2 x 150 bp paired-end reads. In the original analysis: With migec v1.2.7, reads were demultiplexed and then collapsed into UMI-guided consensus sequences. Using mixcr v2.1.11, UMI consensuses were aligned to TRA and TRB V and J templates and then assembled into clonotypes. Clonotypes were classified as expanded or contracted when called significant by both edgeR and NoisET, with noise models trained on biological replicates. For edgeR calls, the thresholds were a false discovery rate-adjusted p below 0.01 and a log2 fold-change of 1. As an exploratory analysis of dynamics, max-normalized trajectories of the 1000 most abundant clonotypes were examined with PCA combined with hierarchical clustering. Separately sequenced CD4+ and CD8+ repertoires were used to assign a CD4 or CD8 phenotype to each responding clone. The public reads were run again by TCRdb, first through fastp at Q25 and then through MiXCR, and only productive beta chains were kept. Duplicate CDR3 protein sequences are folded into a single record with the most common DNA and genes. TCRdb, not the authors, supplied the V and J calls. This sample lists about 260,000 distinct CDR3 sequences; under 8.5% were detected once. Clones ranked in the top ten supply around a fifth of the sample.

A note on this clonotype: The target of this receptor is not known. No much larger clonotype is one base removed from it; base qualities were not supplied.

Ficoll-Paque density gradient centrifugation was used to isolate PBMCs. This sequence originates from a man aged 18 to 30 who had mild COVID-19 (a few samples of this study predate the infection). The sample titles of this study are shuffled in the database, so cell type and time point are left out; the donor was told from shared clones. The rearranged segments are TRBV7-3 and TRBJ2-6; TRBD1 aligns with 11 central bases. The source material was PBMCs or a T cell subset sorted from them (not recorded which). The CDR3 is CASSLRTGGGTGANVLTF. DNA sequence: TGTGCCAGCAGCCTCCGGACAGGGGGCGGTACTGGGGCCAACGTCCTGACTTTC.